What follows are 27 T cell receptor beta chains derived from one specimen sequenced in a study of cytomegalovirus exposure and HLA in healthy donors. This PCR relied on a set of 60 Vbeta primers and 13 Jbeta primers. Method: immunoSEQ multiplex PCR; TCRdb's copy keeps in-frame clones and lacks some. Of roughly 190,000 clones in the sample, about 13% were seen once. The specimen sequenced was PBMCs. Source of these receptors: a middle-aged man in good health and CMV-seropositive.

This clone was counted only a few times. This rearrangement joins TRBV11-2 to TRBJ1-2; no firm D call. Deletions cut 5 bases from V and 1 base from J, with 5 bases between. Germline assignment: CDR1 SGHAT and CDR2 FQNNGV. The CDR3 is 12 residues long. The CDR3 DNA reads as TGTGCCAGCAGCCCTATTAACTATGGCTACACCTTC. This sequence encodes CASSPINYGYTF.

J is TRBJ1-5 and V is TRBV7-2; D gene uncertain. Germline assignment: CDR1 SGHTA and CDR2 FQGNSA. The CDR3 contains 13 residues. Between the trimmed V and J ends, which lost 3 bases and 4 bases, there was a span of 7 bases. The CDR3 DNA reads TGTGCCAGCAGCTTCGGGTATAATCAGCCCCAGCATTTT. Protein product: CASSFGYNQPQHF.

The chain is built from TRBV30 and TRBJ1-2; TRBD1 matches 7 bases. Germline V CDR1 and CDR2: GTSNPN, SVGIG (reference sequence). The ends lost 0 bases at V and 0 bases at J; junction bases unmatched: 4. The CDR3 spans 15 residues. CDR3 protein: CAWSVLGQSNYGYTF. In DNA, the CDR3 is TGTGCCTGGAGTGTGTTGGGACAGTCTAACTATGGCTACACCTTC.

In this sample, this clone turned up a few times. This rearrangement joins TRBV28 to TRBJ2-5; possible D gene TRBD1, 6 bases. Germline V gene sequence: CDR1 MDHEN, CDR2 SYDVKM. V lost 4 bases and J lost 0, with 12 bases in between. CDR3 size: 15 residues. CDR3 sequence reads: CASSSAGTNQETQYF. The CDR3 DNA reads TGTGCCAGCAGTTCCGCCGGGACAAACCAAGAGACCCAGTACTTC.

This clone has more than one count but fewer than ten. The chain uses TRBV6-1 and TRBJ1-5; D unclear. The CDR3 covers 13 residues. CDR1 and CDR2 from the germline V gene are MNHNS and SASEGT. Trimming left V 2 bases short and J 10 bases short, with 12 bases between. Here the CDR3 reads CASSEFDNVPQHF. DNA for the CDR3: TGTGCCAGCAGTGAATTCGACAACGTTCCCCAGCATTTT.

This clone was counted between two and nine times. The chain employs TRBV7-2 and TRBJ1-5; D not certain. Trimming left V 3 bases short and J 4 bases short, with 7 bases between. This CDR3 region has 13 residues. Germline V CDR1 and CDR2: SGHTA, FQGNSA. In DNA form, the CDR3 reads TGTGCCAGCAGCTTGGGCAAAAATCAGCCCCAGCATTTT. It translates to CASSLGKNQPQHF.

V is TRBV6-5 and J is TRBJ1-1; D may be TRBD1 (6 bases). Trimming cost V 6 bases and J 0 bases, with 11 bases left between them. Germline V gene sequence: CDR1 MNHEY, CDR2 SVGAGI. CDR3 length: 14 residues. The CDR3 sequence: CASSGQPLNTEAFF. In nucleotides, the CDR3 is TGTGCCAGCAGCGGACAGCCGCTGAACACTGAAGCTTTCTTT.

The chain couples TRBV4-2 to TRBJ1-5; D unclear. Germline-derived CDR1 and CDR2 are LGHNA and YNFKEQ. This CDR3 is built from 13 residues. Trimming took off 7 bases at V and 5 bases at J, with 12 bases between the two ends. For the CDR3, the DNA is TGTGCCAGCAACGATCGGGTTGATCAGCCCCAGCATTTT. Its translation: CASNDRVDQPQHF.

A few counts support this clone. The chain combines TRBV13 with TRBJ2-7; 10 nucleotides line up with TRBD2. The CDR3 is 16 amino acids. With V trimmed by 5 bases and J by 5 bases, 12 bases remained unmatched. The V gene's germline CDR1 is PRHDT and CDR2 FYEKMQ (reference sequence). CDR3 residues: CASSPIGAGGYNEQYF. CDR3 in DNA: TGTGCCAGCAGCCCCATTGGAGCGGGGGGGTACAACGAGCAGTACTTC. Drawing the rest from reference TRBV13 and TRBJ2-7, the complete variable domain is AAGVIQSPRHLIKEKRETATLKCYPIPRHDTVYWYQQGPGQDPQFLISFYEKMQSDKGSIPDRFSAQQFSDYHSELNMSSLELGDSALYFCASSPIGAGGYNEQYFGPGTRLTVT.

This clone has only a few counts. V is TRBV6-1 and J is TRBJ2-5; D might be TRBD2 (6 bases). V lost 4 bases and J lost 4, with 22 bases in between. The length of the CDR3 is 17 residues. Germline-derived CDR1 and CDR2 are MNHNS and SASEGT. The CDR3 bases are TGTGCCAGCAGTGGGGGTTTGAGGGCATACGGGGGAGAGACCCAGTACTTC. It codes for CASSGGLRAYGGETQYF.

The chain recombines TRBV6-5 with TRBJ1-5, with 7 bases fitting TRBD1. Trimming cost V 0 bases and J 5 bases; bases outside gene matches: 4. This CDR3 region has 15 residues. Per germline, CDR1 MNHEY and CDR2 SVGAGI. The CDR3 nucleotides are TGTGCCAGCAGTTACTCGGGGCAGGGGGATCAGCCCCAGCATTTT. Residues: CASSYSGQGDQPQHF.

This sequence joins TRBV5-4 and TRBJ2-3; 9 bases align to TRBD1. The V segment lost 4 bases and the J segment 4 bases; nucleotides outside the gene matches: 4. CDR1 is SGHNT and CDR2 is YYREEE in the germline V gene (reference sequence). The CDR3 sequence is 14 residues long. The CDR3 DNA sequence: TGTGCCAGCAGCACGGGACAGGGCCCAGATACGCAGTATTTT. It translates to CASSTGQGPDTQYF.

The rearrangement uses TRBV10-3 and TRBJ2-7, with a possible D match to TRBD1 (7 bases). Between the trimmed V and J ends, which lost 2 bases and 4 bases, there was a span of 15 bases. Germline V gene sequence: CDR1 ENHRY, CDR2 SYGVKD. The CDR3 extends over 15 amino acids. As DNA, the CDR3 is TGTGCCATCAGTGAGCCCATCAGGGGGAGGTACGAGCAGTACTTC. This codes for CAISEPIRGRYEQYF.

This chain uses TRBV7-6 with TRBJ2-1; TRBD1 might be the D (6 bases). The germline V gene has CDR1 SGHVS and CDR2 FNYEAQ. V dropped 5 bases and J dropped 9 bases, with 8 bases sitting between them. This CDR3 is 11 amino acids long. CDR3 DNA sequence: TGTGCCAGCAGCGAGGACAGTGAGCAGTTCTTC. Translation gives CASSEDSEQFF.

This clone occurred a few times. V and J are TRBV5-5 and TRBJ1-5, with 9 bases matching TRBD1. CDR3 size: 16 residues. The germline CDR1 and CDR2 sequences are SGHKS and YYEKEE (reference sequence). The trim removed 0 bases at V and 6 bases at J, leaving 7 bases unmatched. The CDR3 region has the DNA TGTGCCAGCAGCTTGGGGACAGGGGATAGTGCTCAGCCCCAGCATTTT. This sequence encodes CASSLGTGDSAQPQHF. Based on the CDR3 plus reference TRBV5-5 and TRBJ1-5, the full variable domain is DAGVTQSPTHLIKTRGQQVTLRCSPISGHKSVSWYQQVLGQGPQFIFQYYEKEERGRGNFPDRFSARQFPNYSSELNVNALLLGDSALYLCASSLGTGDSAQPQHFGDGTRLSIL.

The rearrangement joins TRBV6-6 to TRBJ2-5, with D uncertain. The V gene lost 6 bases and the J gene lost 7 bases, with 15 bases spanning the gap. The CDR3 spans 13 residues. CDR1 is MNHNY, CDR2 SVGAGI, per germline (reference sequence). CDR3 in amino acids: CASSTYKFRTQYF. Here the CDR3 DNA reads TGTGCCAGCAGCACCTATAAGTTTCGGACCCAGTACTTC.

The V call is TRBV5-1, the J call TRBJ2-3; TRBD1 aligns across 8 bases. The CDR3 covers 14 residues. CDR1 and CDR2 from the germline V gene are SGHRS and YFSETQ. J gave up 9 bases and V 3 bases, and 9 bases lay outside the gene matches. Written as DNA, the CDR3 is TGCGCCAGCAGCTCAGGACAGGGTCGGGACACGCAGTATTTT. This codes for CASSSGQGRDTQYF.

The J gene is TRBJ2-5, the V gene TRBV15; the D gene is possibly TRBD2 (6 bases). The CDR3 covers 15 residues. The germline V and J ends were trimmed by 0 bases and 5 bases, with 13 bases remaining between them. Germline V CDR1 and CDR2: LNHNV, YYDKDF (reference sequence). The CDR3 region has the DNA TGTGCCACCAGCAGAGATTGGGGTGGGGGGGAGACCCAGTACTTC. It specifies CATSRDWGGGETQYF.

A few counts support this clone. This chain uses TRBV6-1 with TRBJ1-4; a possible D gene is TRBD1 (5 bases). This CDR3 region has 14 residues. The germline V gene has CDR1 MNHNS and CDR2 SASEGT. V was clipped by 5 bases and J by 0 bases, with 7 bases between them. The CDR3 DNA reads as TGTGCCAGCAGTCGGACACCAACTAATGAAAAACTGTTTTTT. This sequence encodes CASSRTPTNEKLFF.

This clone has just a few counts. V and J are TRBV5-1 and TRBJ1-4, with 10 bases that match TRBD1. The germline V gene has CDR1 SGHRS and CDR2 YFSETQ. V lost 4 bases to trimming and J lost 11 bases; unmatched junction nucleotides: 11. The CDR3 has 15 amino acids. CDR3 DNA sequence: TGCGCCAGCAGCCGAACGGACAGGGGGTCTGGGAAACTGTTTTTT. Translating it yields CASSRTDRGSGKLFF.

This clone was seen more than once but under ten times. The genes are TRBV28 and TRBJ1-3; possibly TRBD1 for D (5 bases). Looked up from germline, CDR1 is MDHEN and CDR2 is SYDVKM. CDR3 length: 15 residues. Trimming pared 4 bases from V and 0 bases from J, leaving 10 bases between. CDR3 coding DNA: TGTGCCAGCAGTTGGGGCCGGATCTCTGGAAACACCATATATTTT. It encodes CASSWGRISGNTIYF.

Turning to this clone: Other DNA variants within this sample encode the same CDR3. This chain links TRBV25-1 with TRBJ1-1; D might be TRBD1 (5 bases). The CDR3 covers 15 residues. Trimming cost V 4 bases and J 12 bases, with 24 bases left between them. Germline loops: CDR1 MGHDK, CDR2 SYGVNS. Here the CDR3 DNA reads TGTGCCAGCAGTGCCTCCCTAAATCCCGGCAGGGAATCTTTCTTT. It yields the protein CASSASLNPGRESFF.

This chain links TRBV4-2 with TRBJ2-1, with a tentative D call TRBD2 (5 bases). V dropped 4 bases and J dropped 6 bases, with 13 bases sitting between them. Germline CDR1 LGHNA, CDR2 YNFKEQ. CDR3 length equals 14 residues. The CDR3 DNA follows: TGTGCCAGCAGCCCGTGGACTGGTTTCAATGAGCAGTTCTTC. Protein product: CASSPWTGFNEQFF.

Here the CDR3 DNA reads TGCGCCAGCAGCTTGGAGTCTGGGGCGCCTGAAGCTTTCTTT. Amino acids: CASSLESGAPEAFF. V usage is TRBV5-1 and J usage is TRBJ1-1, with D possibly matching TRBD1 (5 bases). This CDR3 is 14 amino acids long. Germline V gives CDR1 SGHRS, CDR2 YFSETQ. Trimming shortened V by 0 bases and J by 6 bases, and 12 bases separated the two germline ends.

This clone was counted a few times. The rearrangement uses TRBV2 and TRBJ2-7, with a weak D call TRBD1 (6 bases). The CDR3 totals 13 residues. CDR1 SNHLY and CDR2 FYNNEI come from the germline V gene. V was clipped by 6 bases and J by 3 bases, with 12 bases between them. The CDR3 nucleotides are TGTGCCAGCAGCGCCACAGGGTTCTACGAGCAGTACGTC. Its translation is CASSATGFYEQYV.

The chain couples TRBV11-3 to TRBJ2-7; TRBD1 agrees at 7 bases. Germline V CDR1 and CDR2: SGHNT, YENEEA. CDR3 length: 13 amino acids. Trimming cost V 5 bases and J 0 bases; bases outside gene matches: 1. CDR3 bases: TGTGCCAGCAGCCGGGACAGCTCCTACGAGCAGTACGTC. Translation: CASSRDSSYEQYV.

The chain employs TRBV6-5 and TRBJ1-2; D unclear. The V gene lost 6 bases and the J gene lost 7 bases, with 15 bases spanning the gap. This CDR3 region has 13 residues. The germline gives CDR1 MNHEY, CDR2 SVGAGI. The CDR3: CASRDYLLAGYTF. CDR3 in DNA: TGTGCCAGCAGGGACTACTTATTAGCTGGCTACACCTTC.